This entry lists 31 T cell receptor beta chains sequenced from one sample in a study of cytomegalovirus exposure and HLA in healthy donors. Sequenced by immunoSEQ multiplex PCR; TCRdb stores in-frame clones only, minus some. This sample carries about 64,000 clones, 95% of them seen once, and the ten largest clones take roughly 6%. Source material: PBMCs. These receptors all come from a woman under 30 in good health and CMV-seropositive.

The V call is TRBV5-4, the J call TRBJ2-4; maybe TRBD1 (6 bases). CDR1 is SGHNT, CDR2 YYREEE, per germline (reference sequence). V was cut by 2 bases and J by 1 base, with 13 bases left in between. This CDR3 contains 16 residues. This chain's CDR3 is CASSLKTGLAKNIQYF. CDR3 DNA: TGTGCCAGCAGCTTAAAAACAGGGTTGGCCAAAAACATTCAGTACTTC.

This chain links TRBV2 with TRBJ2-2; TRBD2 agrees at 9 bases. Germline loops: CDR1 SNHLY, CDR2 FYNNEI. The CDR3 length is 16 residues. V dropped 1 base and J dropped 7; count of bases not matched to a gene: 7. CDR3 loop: CASSEGSGRNLGELFF. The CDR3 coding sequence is TGTGCCAGCAGTGAAGGGAGCGGGAGGAACCTCGGGGAGCTGTTTTTT.

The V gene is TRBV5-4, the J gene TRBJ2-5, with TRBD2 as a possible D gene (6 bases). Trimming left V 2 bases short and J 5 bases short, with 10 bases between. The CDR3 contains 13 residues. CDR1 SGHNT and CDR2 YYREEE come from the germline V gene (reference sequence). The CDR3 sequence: CASSFPGRETQYF. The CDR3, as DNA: TGTGCCAGCAGCTTTCCAGGGAGGGAGACCCAGTACTTC.

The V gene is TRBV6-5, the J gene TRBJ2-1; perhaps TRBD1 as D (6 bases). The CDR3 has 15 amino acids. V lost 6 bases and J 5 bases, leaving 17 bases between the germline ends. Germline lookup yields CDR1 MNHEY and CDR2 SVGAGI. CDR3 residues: CASSPHRTANNEQFF. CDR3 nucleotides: TGTGCCAGCAGCCCCCACCGGACAGCGAACAATGAGCAGTTCTTC.

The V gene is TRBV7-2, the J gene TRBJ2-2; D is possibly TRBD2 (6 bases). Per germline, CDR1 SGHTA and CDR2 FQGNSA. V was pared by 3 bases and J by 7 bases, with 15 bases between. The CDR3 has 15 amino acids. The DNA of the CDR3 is TGTGCCAGCAGCTTCCCCCGGGGAGGACACGGGGAGCTGTTTTTT. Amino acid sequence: CASSFPRGGHGELFF. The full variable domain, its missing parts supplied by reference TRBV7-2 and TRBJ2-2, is GAGVSQSPSNKVTEKGKDVELRCDPISGHTALYWYRQSLGQGLEFLIYFQGNSAPDKSGLPSDRFSAERTGGSVSTLTIQRTQQEDSAVYLCASSFPRGGHGELFFGEGSRLTVL.

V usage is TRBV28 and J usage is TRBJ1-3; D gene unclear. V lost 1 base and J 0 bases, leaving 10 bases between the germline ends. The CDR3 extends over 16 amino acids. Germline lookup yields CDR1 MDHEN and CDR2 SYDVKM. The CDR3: CASSLSPYSSGNTIYF. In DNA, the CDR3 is TGTGCCAGCAGTTTATCGCCCTACAGCTCTGGAAACACCATATATTTT.

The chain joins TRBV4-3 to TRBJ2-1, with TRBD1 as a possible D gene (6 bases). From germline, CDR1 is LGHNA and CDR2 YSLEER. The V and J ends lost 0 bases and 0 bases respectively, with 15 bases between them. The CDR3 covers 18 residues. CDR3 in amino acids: CASSQDAMGASSYNEQFF. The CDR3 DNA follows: TGCGCCAGCAGCCAAGACGCGATGGGGGCCAGCTCCTACAATGAGCAGTTCTTC.

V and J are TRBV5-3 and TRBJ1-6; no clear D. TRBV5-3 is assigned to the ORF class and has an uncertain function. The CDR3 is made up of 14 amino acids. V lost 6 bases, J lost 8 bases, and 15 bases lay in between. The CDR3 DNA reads TGTGCCAGAAACCCTGAGAGCGGGCATTCACCCCTCCACTTT. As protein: CARNPESGHSPLHF.

The CDR3 sequence: CASSSWTGHSGNTIYF. The CDR3 DNA is TGTGCCAGCAGCTCATGGACAGGCCACTCTGGAAACACCATATATTTT. This chain joins TRBV7-9 and TRBJ1-3; 7 nucleotides line up with TRBD1. The germline V gene encodes CDR1 SEHNR and CDR2 FQNEAQ (reference sequence). This CDR3 region has 16 residues. Trimming removed 4 bases from V and 0 bases from J; junction bases left unmatched: 6.

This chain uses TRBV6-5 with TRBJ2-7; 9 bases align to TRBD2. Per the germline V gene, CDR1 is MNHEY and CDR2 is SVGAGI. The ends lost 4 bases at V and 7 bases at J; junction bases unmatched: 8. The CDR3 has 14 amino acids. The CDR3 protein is CASSFSGSTEEQYF. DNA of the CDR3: TGTGCCAGCAGTTTTAGCGGGAGTACGGAAGAGCAGTACTTC.

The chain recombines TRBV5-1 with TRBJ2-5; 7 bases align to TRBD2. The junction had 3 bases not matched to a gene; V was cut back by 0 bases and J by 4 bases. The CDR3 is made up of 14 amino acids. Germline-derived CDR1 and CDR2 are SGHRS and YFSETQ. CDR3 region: CASSLVGGRETQYF. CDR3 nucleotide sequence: TGCGCCAGCAGCTTGGTGGGAGGGCGAGAGACCCAGTACTTC.

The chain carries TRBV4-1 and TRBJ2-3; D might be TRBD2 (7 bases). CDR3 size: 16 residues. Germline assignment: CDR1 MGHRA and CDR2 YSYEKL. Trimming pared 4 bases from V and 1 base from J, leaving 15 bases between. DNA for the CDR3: TGCGCCAGCAGCCTGGAAGCGGGACACGGCACAGATACGCAGTATTTT. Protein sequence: CASSLEAGHGTDTQYF.

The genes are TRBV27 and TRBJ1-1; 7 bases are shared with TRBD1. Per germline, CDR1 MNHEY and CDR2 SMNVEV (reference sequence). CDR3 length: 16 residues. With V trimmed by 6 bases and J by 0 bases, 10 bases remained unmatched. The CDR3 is CASRPYGTAMNTEAFF. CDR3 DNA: TGTGCCAGCAGGCCATACGGGACAGCCATGAACACTGAAGCTTTCTTT.

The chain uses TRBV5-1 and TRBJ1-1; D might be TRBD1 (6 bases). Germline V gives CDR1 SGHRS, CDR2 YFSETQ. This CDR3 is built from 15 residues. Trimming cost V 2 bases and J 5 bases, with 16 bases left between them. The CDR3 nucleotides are TGCGCCAGCAGCTTCGGTCCCGGGACATCGACTGAAGCTTTCTTT. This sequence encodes CASSFGPGTSTEAFF.

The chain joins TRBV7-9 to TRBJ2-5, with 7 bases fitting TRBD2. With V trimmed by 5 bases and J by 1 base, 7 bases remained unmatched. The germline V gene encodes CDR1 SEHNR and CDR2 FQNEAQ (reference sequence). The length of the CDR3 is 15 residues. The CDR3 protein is CASSNPASGQETQYF. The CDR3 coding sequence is TGTGCCAGCAGCAACCCGGCTAGCGGCCAAGAGACCCAGTACTTC.

The chain's CDR3 is CASSELAGTSHGYTF. CDR3 coding DNA: TGTGCCAGCAGTGAACTGGCAGGGACTTCTCATGGCTACACCTTC. The chain employs TRBV6-1 and TRBJ1-2, with D possibly being TRBD1 (5 bases). The CDR3 is 15 amino acids. V gave up 2 bases and J gave up 6 bases, with 16 bases separating them. The germline V gene has CDR1 MNHNS and CDR2 SASEGT.

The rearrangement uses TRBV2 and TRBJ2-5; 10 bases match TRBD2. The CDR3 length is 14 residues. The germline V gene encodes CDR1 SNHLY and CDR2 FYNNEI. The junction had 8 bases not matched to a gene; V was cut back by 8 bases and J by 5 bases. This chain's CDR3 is CASDQLAGRETQYF. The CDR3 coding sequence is TGTGCCAGCGATCAACTAGCGGGGAGGGAGACCCAGTACTTC.

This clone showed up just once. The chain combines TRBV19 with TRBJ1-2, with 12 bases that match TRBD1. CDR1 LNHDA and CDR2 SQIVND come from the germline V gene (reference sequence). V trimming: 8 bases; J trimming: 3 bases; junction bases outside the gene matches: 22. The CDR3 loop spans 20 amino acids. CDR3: CASLGGGSGQGAGRDYGYTF. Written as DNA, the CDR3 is TGTGCCAGTTTAGGGGGTGGTTCGGGACAGGGGGCCGGAAGGGACTATGGCTACACCTTC. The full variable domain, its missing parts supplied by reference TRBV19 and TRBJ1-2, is DGGITQSPKYLFRKEGQNVTLSCEQNLNHDAMYWYRQDPGQGLRLIYYSQIVNDFQKGDIAEGYSVSREKKESFPLTVTSAQKNPTAFYLCASLGGGSGQGAGRDYGYTFGSGTRLTVV.

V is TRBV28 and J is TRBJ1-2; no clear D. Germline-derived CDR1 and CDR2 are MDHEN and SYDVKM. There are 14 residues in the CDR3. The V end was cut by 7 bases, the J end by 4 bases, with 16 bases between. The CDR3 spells CASIQGSRGYGYTF. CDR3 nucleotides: TGTGCCAGCATACAAGGATCCCGGGGCTATGGCTACACCTTC.

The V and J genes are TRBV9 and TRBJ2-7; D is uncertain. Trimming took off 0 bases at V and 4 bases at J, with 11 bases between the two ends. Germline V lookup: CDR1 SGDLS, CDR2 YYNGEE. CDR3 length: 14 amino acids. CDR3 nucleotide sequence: TGTGCCAGCAGCGTAGCCAGCGCCGGGTACGAGCAGTACTTC. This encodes CASSVASAGYEQYF.

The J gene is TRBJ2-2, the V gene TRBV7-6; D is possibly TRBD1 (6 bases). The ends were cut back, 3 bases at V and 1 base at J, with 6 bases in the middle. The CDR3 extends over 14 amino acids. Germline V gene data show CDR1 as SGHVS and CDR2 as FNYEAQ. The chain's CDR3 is CASSLDRNTGELFF. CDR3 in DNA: TGTGCCAGCAGCTTGGACAGGAACACCGGGGAGCTGTTTTTT.

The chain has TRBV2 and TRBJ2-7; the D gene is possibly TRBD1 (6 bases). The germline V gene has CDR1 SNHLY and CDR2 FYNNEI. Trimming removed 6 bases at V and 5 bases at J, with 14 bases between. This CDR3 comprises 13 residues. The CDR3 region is CASRGRGIHEQYF. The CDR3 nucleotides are TGTGCCAGCAGAGGCAGGGGTATCCACGAGCAGTACTTC.

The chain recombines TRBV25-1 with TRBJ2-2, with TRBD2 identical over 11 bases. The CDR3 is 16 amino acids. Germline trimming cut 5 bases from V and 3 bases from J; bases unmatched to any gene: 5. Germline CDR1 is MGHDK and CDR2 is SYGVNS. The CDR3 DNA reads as TGTGCCAGCAGTAGACTAGCGGGATCACACACCGGGGAGCTGTTTTTT. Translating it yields CASSRLAGSHTGELFF.

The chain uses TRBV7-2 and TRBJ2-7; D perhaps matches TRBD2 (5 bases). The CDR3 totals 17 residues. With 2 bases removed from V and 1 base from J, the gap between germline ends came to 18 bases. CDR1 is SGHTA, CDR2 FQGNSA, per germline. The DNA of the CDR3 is TGTGCCAGCAGCTTAAGTTTTGGGTACGGGGTTTCCTACGAGCAGTACTTC. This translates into CASSLSFGYGVSYEQYF.

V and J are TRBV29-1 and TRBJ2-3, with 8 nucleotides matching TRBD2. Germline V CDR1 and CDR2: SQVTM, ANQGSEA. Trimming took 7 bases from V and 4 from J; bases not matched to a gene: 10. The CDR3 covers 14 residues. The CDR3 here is CSALAGGFADTQYF. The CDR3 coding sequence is TGCAGCGCACTCGCGGGGGGTTTCGCAGATACGCAGTATTTT.

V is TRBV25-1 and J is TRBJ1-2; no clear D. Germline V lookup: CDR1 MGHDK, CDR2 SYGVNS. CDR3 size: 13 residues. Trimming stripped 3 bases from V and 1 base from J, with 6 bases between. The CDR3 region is CASSDLYNYGYTF. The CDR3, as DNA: TGTGCCAGCAGTGATCTGTATAACTATGGCTACACCTTC.

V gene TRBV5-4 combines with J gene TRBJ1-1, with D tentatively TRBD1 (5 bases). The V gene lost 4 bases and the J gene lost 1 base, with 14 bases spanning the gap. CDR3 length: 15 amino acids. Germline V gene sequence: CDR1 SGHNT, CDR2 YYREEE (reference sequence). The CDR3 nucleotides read TGTGCCAGCAGCCGGGGGGGAGCTCGGAACACTGAAGCTTTCTTT. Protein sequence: CASSRGGARNTEAFF.

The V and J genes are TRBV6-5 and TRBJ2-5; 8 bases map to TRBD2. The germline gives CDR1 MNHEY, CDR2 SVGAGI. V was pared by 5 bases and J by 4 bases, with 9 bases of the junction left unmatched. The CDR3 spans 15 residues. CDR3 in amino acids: CASSSLGAGGETQYF. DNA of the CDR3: TGTGCCAGCAGTAGCCTCGGGGCGGGAGGAGAGACCCAGTACTTC.

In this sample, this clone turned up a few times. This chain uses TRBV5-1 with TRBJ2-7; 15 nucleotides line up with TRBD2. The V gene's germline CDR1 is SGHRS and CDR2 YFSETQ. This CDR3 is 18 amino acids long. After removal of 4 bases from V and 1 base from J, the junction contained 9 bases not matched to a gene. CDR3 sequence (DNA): TGCGCCAGCAGCCAGGAATCGGGACTAGCGGGAGGTTCCTACGAGCAGTACTTC. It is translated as CASSQESGLAGGSYEQYF.

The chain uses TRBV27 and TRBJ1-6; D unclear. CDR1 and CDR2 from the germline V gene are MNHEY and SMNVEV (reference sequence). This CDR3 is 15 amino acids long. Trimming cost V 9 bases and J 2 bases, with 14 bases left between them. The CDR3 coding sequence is TGTGCCAGTACCTACGGCCAGGCCTATAATTCACCCCTCCACTTT. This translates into CASTYGQAYNSPLHF.

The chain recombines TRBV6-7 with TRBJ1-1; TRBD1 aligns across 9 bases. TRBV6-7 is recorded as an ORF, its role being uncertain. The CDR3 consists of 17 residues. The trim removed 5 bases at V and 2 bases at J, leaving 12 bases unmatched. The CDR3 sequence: CASSPTGGTGINTEAFF. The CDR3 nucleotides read TGTGCCAGCAGTCCCACGGGAGGGACAGGGATCAACACTGAAGCTTTCTTT.